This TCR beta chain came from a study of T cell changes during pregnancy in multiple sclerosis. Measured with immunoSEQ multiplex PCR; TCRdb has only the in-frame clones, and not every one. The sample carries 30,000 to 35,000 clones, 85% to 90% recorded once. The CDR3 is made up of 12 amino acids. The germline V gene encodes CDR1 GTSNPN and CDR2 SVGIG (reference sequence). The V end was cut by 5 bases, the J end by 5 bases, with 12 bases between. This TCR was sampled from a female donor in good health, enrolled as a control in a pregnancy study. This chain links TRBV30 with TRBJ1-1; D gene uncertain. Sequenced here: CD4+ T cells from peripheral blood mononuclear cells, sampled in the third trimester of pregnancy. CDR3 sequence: CAWERGFTEAFF. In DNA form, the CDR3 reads TGTGCCTGGGAGAGAGGGTTTACTGAAGCTTTCTTT.